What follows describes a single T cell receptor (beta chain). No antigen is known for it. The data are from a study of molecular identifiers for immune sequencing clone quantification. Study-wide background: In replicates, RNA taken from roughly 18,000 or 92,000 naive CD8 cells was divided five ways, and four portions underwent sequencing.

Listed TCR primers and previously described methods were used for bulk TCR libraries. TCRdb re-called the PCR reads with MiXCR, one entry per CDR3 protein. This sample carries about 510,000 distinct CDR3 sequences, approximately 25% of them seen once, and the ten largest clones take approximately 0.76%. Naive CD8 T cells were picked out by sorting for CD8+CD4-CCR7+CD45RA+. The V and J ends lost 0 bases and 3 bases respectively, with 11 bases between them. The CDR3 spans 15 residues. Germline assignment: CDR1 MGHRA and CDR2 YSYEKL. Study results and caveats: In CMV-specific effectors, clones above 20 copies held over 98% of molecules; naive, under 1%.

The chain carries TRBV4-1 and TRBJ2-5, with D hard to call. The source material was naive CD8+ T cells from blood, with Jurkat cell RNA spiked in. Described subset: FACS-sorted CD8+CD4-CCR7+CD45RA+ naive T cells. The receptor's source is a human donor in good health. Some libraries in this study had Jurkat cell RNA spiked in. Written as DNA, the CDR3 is TGCGCCAGCAGCCAAGATTTGGCGGTGGAAGAGACCCAGTACTTC. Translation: CASSQDLAVEETQYF.